The next 29 T cell receptor beta chains were all read from a single sample in a study of T cells after yellow fever vaccination. TCRdb re-called the 5' RACE reads through MiXCR, storing one row per CDR3 protein. The table has 600,000 to 750,000 distinct CDR3 sequences, around an eighth seen once. The sequenced sample was PBMCs, obtained on the day of the yellow fever booster vaccination. The origin of the receptors is a man younger than 40 who received the YFV17D yellow fever vaccine.

The rearrangement links TRBV20-1 to TRBJ2-1, with no clear D. Deletions cut 4 bases from V and 3 bases from J, with 10 bases between. Per germline, CDR1 DFQATT and CDR2 SNEGSKA (reference sequence). CDR3 length: 13 residues. DNA of the CDR3: TGCAGTGCTATGGGTATGGTCTACAATGAGCAGTTCTTC. It translates to CSAMGMVYNEQFF.

This clonotype appeared a few times. This rearrangement joins TRBV7-9 to TRBJ1-3; D might be TRBD1 (5 bases). CDR3 size: 16 residues. V shed 3 bases and J shed 1 base, with 13 bases lying between them. Germline V gene data show CDR1 as SEHNR and CDR2 as FQNEAQ (reference sequence). For the CDR3, the DNA is TGTGCCAGCAGCTTCCCCAGGGAAAGGTCTGGAAACACCATATATTTT. Translated, it gives CASSFPRERSGNTIYF.

This chain connects TRBV3-1 to TRBJ2-3; D is undetermined. V lost 4 bases, J lost 7 bases, and 6 bases lay in between. CDR1 is LGHDT and CDR2 is YNNKEL in the germline V gene (reference sequence). CDR3 length: 11 amino acids. CDR3 sequence reads: CASSPGYTQYF. The CDR3 region has the DNA TGTGCCAGCAGCCCAGGTTATACGCAGTATTTT.

The sample holds a few counts of this clonotype. The chain recombines TRBV20-1 with TRBJ2-1; 8 bases line up with TRBD1. Per germline, CDR1 DFQATT and CDR2 SNEGSKA (reference sequence). The CDR3 consists of 14 residues. J gave up 3 bases and V 0 bases, and 1 base lay outside the gene matches. The CDR3 loop is CSARETGGYNEQFF. The DNA of the CDR3 is TGCAGTGCTAGAGAAACAGGGGGCTACAATGAGCAGTTCTTC.

The chain links TRBV5-1 to TRBJ2-1; D unclear. The CDR3 runs to 12 residues. Trimming cost V 0 bases and J 8 bases, with 6 bases left between them. CDR1 is SGHRS, CDR2 YFSETQ, per germline. The CDR3 region has the DNA TGCGCCAGCAGCTTGGGGGCGTATGAGCAGTTCTTC. Translation gives CASSLGAYEQFF.

This clonotype was detected ten times or more. V gene TRBV20-1 combines with J gene TRBJ1-2, with a possible D match to TRBD1 (6 bases). Trimming took off 5 bases at V and 10 bases at J, with 23 bases between the two ends. Germline V gene lookup returns CDR1 DFQATT and CDR2 SNEGSKA (reference sequence). The CDR3 is 14 residues long. For the CDR3, the DNA is TGCAGTGCTCAAAACCCTACCCGGACAGAATTCTACACCTTC. Its protein is CSAQNPTRTEFYTF.

This clonotype was recorded many times. The rearrangement uses TRBV7-9 and TRBJ2-7; TRBD1 is a possible D gene (5 bases). Germline-derived CDR1 and CDR2 are SEHNR and FQNEAQ (reference sequence). V was cut by 4 bases and J by 5 bases, with 18 bases left in between. The CDR3 is 15 amino acids. The CDR3 loop is CASSYQGTPGNEQYF. CDR3 DNA: TGTGCCAGCAGCTACCAGGGAACCCCAGGCAACGAGCAGTACTTC.

This clonotype was counted between two and nine times. The J gene is TRBJ1-6, the V gene TRBV5-1; D may be TRBD1 (5 bases). V was trimmed by 3 bases and J by 8 bases, leaving 15 bases between them. Per germline, CDR1 SGHRS and CDR2 YFSETQ. This CDR3 is 15 amino acids long. This CDR3 reads CASSSAHLRDSPLHF. For the CDR3, the DNA is TGCGCCAGCAGCTCGGCCCACCTCAGGGATTCACCCCTCCACTTT.

The chain joins TRBV11-2 to TRBJ2-5; the match to TRBD2 covers 8 bases. In germline, CDR1 is SGHAT, CDR2 FQNNGV. This CDR3 comprises 14 residues. The V segment lost 4 bases and the J segment 4 bases; nucleotides outside the gene matches: 5. This CDR3 is CASSSERERETQYF. DNA of the CDR3: TGTGCCAGCAGCTCTGAGCGGGAGCGAGAGACCCAGTACTTC. The whole variable domain, remainder taken from reference TRBV11-2 and TRBJ2-5, is EAGVAQSPRYKIIEKRQSVAFWCNPISGHATLYWYQQILGQGPKLLIQFQNNGVVDDSQLPKDRFSAERLKGVDSTLKIQPAKLEDSAVYLCASSSERERETQYFGPGTRLLVL.

The sample holds a few counts of this clonotype. The chain employs TRBV20-1 and TRBJ2-7; 9 bases fit TRBD2. The CDR3 is 15 amino acids. Per germline, CDR1 DFQATT and CDR2 SNEGSKA (reference sequence). V lost 6 bases, J lost 2 bases, and 11 bases stayed unmatched. The CDR3 DNA is TGCAGTGCCACCGGGACTAGCCTAGGGACCTACGAGCAGTACTTC. It specifies CSATGTSLGTYEQYF.

This clonotype was found a few times. V is TRBV7-2 and J is TRBJ2-1; TRBD2 aligns across 10 bases. V shed 5 bases, J shed 6 bases, and the junction held 10 bases outside the gene matches. The CDR3 runs to 16 residues. Germline V gene sequence: CDR1 SGHTA, CDR2 FQGNSA. Written as DNA, the CDR3 is TGTGCCAGCAGCCCGTGGGCGGGACTAGCGACCAATGAGCAGTTCTTC. Amino acids: CASSPWAGLATNEQFF.

This clonotype was counted ten times or more. V usage is TRBV20-1 and J usage is TRBJ2-7, with 7 bases fitting TRBD2. The germline V gene has CDR1 DFQATT and CDR2 SNEGSKA (reference sequence). The CDR3 consists of 13 residues. Unmatched junction bases numbered 6, after V lost 5 bases and J lost 2 bases. CDR3 DNA sequence: TGCAGTGCTTCTAGCGGACCTACCTACGAGCAGTACTTC. As protein: CSASSGPTYEQYF.

This clonotype showed up just once. The chain is built from TRBV12-3 or TRBV12-4 and TRBJ1-1; the D is unclear. The CDR3 runs 11 residues. The V and J ends lost 6 bases and 5 bases respectively, with 7 bases between them. The CDR3 DNA follows: TGTGCCAGCAGAATGGCTACTGAAGCTTTCTTT. Its translation is CASRMATEAFF.

In this sample, this clonotype turned up a few times. The V and J genes are TRBV7-2 and TRBJ1-3, with TRBD1 matching 7 bases. CDR3 length: 14 residues. Germline CDR1 and CDR2: SGHTA and FQGNSA. V lost 4 bases, J lost 4 bases, and 4 bases stayed unmatched. The CDR3 DNA reads TGTGCCAGCAGCTCACAGGGGCGAGGAAACACCATATATTTT. Its protein is CASSSQGRGNTIYF.

This clonotype was seen a few times. The chain has TRBV7-8 and TRBJ1-5; no definite D call. Trimming took off 3 bases at V and 4 bases at J, with 13 bases between the two ends. Germline CDR1 and CDR2: SGHVS and FQNEAQ. The length of the CDR3 is 15 residues. The CDR3 sequence is CASSFELGNNQPQHF. Here the CDR3 DNA reads TGTGCCAGCAGCTTTGAGCTGGGTAATAATCAGCCCCAGCATTTT.

This clonotype was found a few times. The chain has TRBV20-1 and TRBJ1-2, with D perhaps TRBD1 (5 bases). There are 13 residues in the CDR3. The V gene lost 6 bases and the J gene lost 2 bases, with 13 bases spanning the gap. Germline assignment: CDR1 DFQATT and CDR2 SNEGSKA (reference sequence). The CDR3 nucleotides are TGCAGTGCCACGACAGTGACCAACTATGGCTACACCTTC. As protein: CSATTVTNYGYTF.

This clonotype was seen a handful of times. The gene calls are TRBV12-3 or TRBV12-4 and TRBJ2-5; D gene uncertain. There are 14 residues in the CDR3. V was trimmed by 4 bases and J by 3 bases, leaving 12 bases between them. The chain's CDR3 is CASSSPASEETQYF. The CDR3 DNA reads as TGTGCCAGCAGTTCTCCAGCATCCGAAGAGACCCAGTACTTC.

The gene calls are TRBV24-1 and TRBJ2-3; D might be TRBD1 or TRBD2, each matching 5 bases. This CDR3 is 15 amino acids long. CDR1 is KGHDR and CDR2 is SFDVKD in the germline V gene. Trimming took 4 bases from V and 0 from J, leaving 10 bases between them. Here the CDR3 reads CATSDYRDSTDTQYF. The DNA for the CDR3 is TGTGCCACCAGTGACTACCGGGACAGCACAGATACGCAGTATTTT.

This clonotype has just a few counts. The gene calls are TRBV6-6 and TRBJ1-2; D gene uncertain. The ends were cut back, 6 bases at V and 4 bases at J, with 12 bases in the middle. CDR3 length: 13 residues. Germline CDR1 is MNHNY and CDR2 is SVGAGI (reference sequence). CDR3: CASSTSGIYGYTF. The CDR3 DNA sequence: TGTGCCAGCAGCACCTCCGGGATCTATGGCTACACCTTC.

This clonotype was observed a handful of times. The rearrangement uses TRBV7-8 and TRBJ1-1; 9 bases match TRBD1. The V segment lost 5 bases and the J segment 1 base; nucleotides outside the gene matches: 14. The CDR3 totals 18 residues. Germline V gene lookup returns CDR1 SGHVS and CDR2 FQNEAQ. The CDR3 coding sequence is TGTGCCAGCAGCCACCCCCGGACAGGGGTCATGCGGAACACTGAAGCTTTCTTT. Its protein product is CASSHPRTGVMRNTEAFF.

The V call is TRBV10-3, the J call TRBJ1-1, with 7 positions matching TRBD1. Looked up from germline, CDR1 is ENHRY and CDR2 is SYGVKD. The CDR3 has 16 residues. Trimming at V came to 3 bases and at J to 3 bases, leaving 10 bases not matched to a gene. The CDR3 loop reads CAISESQGVLDTEAFF. CDR3 in DNA: TGTGCCATCAGTGAAAGTCAGGGGGTGTTGGACACTGAAGCTTTCTTT.

The CDR3 bases are TGTGCCAGCAGCAACCTTGGGACAGATGAGCAGTTCTTC. This translates into CASSNLGTDEQFF. The chain employs TRBV5-5 and TRBJ2-1, with TRBD1 identical over 7 bases. The CDR3 covers 13 residues. Germline CDR1 SGHKS, CDR2 YYEKEE (reference sequence). After removal of 4 bases from V and 8 bases from J, the junction contained 6 bases not matched to a gene.

The chain joins TRBV15 to TRBJ2-4; possibly TRBD2 for D (5 bases). V was cut by 1 base and J by 0 bases, with 16 bases left in between. There are 18 residues in the CDR3. The germline V gene encodes CDR1 LNHNV and CDR2 YYDKDF (reference sequence). The CDR3 sequence: CATSRVIGRALAKNIQYF. The CDR3 bases are TGTGCCACCAGCAGAGTAATTGGGCGGGCCCTAGCCAAAAACATTCAGTACTTC.

V is TRBV5-5 and J is TRBJ2-3, with D possibly being TRBD2 (6 bases). Trimming took off 5 bases at V and 0 bases at J, with 19 bases between the two ends. The germline CDR1 and CDR2 sequences are SGHKS and YYEKEE (reference sequence). The CDR3 covers 17 residues. The CDR3 reads CASRAGVGTPSTDTQYF. The CDR3, as DNA: TGTGCCAGCAGAGCCGGGGTTGGGACTCCTAGCACAGATACGCAGTATTTT.

The rearrangement uses TRBV6-2 or TRBV6-3 and TRBJ1-5; 9 bases align to TRBD1. V lost 6 bases, J lost 4 bases, and 7 bases stayed unmatched. The germline CDR1 and CDR2 sequences are MNHEY and SVGEGT. The CDR3 spans 15 residues. In DNA, the CDR3 is TGTGCCAGCAGGGACACAGGGGGCTGGAATCAGCCCCAGCATTTT. It encodes CASRDTGGWNQPQHF.

This rearrangement joins TRBV28 to TRBJ2-7; D gene unclear. The germline V gene encodes CDR1 MDHEN and CDR2 SYDVKM. Deletions cut 8 bases from V and 0 bases from J, with 17 bases between. The CDR3 runs to 15 residues. CDR3 in amino acids: CASGEITKSSYEQYF. In DNA, the CDR3 is TGTGCCAGCGGAGAGATAACGAAAAGCTCCTACGAGCAGTACTTC.

This clonotype was detected a few times. The chain links TRBV19 to TRBJ2-1, with TRBD2 identical over 8 bases. This CDR3 spans 14 amino acids. Trimming took 5 bases from V and 6 from J; bases not matched to a gene: 6. Per the germline V gene, CDR1 is LNHDA and CDR2 is SQIVND (reference sequence). The DNA of the CDR3 is TGTGCCAGTAGTGGGAGCGGGAGAGTCAATGAGCAGTTCTTC. Protein sequence: CASSGSGRVNEQFF.

The CDR3: CASKFRDYLNEQFF. The CDR3 DNA follows: TGTGCCAGCAAGTTCCGGGACTACCTCAATGAGCAGTTCTTC. The chain links TRBV6-2 or TRBV6-3 to TRBJ2-1; 7 positions match TRBD2. Germline V gives CDR1 MNHEY, CDR2 SVGEGT. The CDR3 is 14 amino acids. J gave up 6 bases and V 7 bases, and 9 bases lay outside the gene matches.

This clonotype was observed a few times. The gene calls are TRBV15 and TRBJ2-7, with D uncertain. V lost 1 base and J lost 1, with 8 bases in between. The CDR3 has 14 amino acids. Germline-derived CDR1 and CDR2 are LNHNV and YYDKDF (reference sequence). The CDR3: CATSRGKMSYEQYF. CDR3 sequence (DNA): TGTGCCACCAGCAGAGGCAAGATGTCCTACGAGCAGTACTTC.